This TCR beta chain was recovered during a study of blood T cell repertoires in COVID-19. The wider study: Researchers got acute and convalescent COVID-19 samples from the United States, Italy and Spain. PBMCs, B-cell-depleted T cells, or T cells provided the cDNA or gDNA that made up the material.

With 1 base removed from V and 5 bases from J, the gap between germline ends came to 11 bases. Germline V lookup: CDR1 SGHVS, CDR2 FQNEAQ. The CDR3 contains 15 residues. In the original analysis: Researchers report that nucleated cell counts were estimated from reference gene primer amplification. The data were produced by immunoSEQ multiplex PCR, yet TCRdb's version contains in-frame clones alone and is incomplete. That table gives V, J and clone size, and the DNA gave D and trimming. The data contain under 200,000 clones, about 85% of them singletons. This TCR was recovered from a man in his 60s who had recovered from COVID-19. The rearrangement uses TRBV7-8 and TRBJ2-2, with TRBD1 as a possible D gene (6 bases). Sequencing used peripheral blood. The CDR3 bases are TGTGCCAGCAGCTTAGTACAGGGTGGGACCGGGGAGCTGTTTTTT. It is translated as CASSLVQGGTGELFF. Drawing the rest from reference TRBV7-8 and TRBJ2-2, the complete variable domain is GAGVSQSPRYKVAKRGQDVALRCDPISGHVSLFWYQQALGQGPEFLTYFQNEAQLDKSGLPSDRFFAERPEGSVSTLKIQRTQQEDSAVYLCASSLVQGGTGELFFGEGSRLTVL.